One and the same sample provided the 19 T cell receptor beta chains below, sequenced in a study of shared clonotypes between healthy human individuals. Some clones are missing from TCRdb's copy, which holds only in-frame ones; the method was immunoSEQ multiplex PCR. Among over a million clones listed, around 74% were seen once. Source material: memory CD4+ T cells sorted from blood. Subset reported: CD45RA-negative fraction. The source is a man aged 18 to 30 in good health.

This chain's CDR3 is CASSENYGYTF. CDR3 bases: TGCGCCAGCAGCGAGAACTATGGCTACACCTTC. The chain joins TRBV5-1 to TRBJ1-2; D not certain. The CDR3 has 11 amino acids. V was trimmed by 4 bases and J by 2 bases, leaving 3 bases between them. In germline, CDR1 is SGHRS, CDR2 YFSETQ. Full variable domain (outside the CDR3, taken from reference TRBV5-1 and TRBJ1-2): KAGVTQTPRYLIKTRGQQVTLSCSPISGHRSVSWYQQTPGQGLQFLFEYFSETQRNKGNFPGRFSGRQFSNSRSEMNVSTLELGDSALYLCASSENYGYTFGSGTRLTVV.

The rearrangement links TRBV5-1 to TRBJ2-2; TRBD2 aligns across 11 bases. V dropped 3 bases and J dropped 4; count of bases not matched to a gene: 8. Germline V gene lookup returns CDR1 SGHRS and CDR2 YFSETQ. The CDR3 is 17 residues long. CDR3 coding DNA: TGCGCCAGCAGCTCTTCCTTAGCGGGAGGGACCACCGGGGAGCTGTTTTTT. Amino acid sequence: CASSSSLAGGTTGELFF.

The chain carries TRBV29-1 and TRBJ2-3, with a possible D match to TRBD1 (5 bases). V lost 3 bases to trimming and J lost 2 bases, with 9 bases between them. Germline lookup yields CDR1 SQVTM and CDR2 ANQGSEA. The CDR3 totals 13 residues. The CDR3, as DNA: TGCAGCGTTGATCTGGGGCACACAGATACGCAGTATTTT. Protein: CSVDLGHTDTQYF.

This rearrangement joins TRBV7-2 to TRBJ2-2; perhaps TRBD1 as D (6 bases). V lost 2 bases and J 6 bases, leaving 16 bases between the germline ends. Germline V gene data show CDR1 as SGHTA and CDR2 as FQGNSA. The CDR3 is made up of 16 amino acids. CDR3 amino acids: CASSLIGRGLPGELFF. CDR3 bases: TGTGCCAGCAGCTTAATAGGCAGGGGTTTACCCGGGGAGCTGTTTTTT. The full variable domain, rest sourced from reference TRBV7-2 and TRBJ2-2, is GAGVSQSPSNKVTEKGKDVELRCDPISGHTALYWYRQSLGQGLEFLIYFQGNSAPDKSGLPSDRFSAERTGGSVSTLTIQRTQQEDSAVYLCASSLIGRGLPGELFFGEGSRLTVL.

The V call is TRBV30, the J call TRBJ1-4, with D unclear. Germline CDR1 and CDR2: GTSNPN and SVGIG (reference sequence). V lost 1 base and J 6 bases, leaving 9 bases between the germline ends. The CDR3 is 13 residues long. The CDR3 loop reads CAWSGGKDEKLFF. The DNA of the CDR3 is TGTGCCTGGAGTGGCGGGAAGGATGAAAAACTGTTTTTT.

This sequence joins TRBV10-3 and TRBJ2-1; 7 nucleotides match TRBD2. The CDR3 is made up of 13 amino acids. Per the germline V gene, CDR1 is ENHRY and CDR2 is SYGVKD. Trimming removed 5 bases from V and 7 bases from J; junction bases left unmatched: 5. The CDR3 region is CAISKTSWNEQFF. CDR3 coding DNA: TGTGCCATCAGTAAGACTAGCTGGAATGAGCAGTTCTTC.

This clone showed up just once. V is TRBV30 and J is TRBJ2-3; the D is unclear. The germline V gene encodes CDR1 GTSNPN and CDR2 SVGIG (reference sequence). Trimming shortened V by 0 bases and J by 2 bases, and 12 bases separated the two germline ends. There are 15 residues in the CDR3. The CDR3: CAWSVLDSVTDTQYF. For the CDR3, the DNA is TGTGCCTGGAGTGTACTTGATTCGGTCACAGATACGCAGTATTTT. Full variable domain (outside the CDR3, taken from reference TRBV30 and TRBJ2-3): SQTIHQWPATLVQPVGSPLSLECTVEGTSNPNLYWYRQAAGRGLQLLFYSVGIGQISSEVPQNLSASRPQDRQFILSSKKLLLSDSGFYLCAWSVLDSVTDTQYFGPGTRLTVL.

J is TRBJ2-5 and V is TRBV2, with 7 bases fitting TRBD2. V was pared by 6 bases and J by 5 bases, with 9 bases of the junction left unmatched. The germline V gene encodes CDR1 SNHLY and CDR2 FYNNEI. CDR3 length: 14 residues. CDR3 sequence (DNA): TGTGCCAGCAGCAGTTTGCAGGGAGGGGAGACCCAGTACTTC. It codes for CASSSLQGGETQYF.

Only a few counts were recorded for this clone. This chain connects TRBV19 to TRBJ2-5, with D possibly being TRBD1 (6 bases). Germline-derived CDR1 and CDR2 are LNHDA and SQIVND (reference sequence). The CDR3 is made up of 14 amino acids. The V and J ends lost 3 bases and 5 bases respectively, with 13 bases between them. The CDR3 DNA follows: TGTGCCAGTAGTATTGGGGGCGCCTGGGAGACCCAGTACTTC. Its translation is CASSIGGAWETQYF.

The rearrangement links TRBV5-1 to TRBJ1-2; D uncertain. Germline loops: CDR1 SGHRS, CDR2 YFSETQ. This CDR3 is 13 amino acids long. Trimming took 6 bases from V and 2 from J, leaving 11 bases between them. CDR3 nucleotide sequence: TGCGCCAGCACACCGGAGGGAAACTATGGCTACACCTTC. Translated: CASTPEGNYGYTF.

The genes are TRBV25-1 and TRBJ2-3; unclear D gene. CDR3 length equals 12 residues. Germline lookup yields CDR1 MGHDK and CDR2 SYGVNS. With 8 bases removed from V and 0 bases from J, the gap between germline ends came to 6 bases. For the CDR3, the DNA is TGTGCCAGCGGGCGGAGCACAGATACGCAGTATTTT. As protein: CASGRSTDTQYF.

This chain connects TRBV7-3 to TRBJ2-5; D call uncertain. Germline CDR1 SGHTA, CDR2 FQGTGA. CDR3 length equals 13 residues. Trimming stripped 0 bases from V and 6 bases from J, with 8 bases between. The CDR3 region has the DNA TGTGCCAGCAGCTTAACGTCCGGCCAGACCCAGTACTTC. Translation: CASSLTSGQTQYF.

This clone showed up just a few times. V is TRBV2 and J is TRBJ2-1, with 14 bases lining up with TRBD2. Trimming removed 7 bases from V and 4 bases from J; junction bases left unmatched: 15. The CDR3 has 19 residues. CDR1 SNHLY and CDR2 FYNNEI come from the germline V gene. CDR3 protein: CASIEPGTSGRTGYNEQFF. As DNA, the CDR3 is TGTGCCAGCATCGAACCGGGGACTAGCGGGAGAACGGGTTACAATGAGCAGTTCTTC. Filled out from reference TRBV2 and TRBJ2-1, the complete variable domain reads EPEVTQTPSHQVTQMGQEVILRCVPISNHLYFYWYRQILGQKVEFLVSFYNNEISEKSEIFDDQFSVERPDGSNFTLKIRSTKLEDSAMYFCASIEPGTSGRTGYNEQFFGPGTRLTVL.

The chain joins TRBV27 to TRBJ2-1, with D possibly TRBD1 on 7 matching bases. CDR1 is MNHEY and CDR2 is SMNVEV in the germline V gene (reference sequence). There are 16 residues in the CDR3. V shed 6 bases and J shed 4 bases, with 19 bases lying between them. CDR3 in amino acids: CASSLTGDSPYNEQFF. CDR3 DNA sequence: TGTGCCAGCAGCCTTACGGGGGACAGTCCATACAATGAGCAGTTCTTC.

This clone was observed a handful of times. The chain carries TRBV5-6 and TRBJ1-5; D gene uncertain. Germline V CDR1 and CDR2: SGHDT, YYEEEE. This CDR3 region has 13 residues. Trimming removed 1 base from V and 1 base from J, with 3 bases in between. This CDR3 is CASSLRSNQPQHF. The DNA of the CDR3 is TGTGCCAGCAGCTTGCGAAGCAATCAGCCCCAGCATTTT.

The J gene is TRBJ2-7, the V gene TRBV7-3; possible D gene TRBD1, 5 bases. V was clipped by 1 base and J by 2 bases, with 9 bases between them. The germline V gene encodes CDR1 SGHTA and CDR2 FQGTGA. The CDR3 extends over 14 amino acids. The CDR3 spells CASSLNQGPYEQYF. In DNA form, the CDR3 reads TGTGCCAGCAGCTTAAACCAGGGCCCCTACGAGCAGTACTTC.

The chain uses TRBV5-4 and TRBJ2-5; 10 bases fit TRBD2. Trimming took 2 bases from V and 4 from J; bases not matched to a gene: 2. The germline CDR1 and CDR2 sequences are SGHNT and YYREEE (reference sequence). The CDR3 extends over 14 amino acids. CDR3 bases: TGTGCCAGCAGCTTAGCGGGAGGGCCAGAGACCCAGTACTTC. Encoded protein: CASSLAGGPETQYF.

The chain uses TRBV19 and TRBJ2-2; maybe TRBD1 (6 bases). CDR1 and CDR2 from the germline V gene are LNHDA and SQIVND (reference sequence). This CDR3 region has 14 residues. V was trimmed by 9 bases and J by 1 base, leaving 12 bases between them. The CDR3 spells CASWPGQNTGELFF. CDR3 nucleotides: TGTGCCAGCTGGCCGGGACAGAACACCGGGGAGCTGTTTTTT.

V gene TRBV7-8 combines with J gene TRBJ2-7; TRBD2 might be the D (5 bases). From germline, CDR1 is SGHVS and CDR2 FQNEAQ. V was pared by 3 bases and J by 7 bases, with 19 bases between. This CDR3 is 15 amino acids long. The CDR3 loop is CASSFTGSYSGEQYF. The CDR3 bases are TGTGCCAGCAGCTTTACCGGGTCCTATTCGGGGGAGCAGTACTTC.